Below, 9 T cell receptor beta chains from the same sample are listed, as sequenced in a study of T cell repertoires in cytomegalovirus infection. Each CDR3 protein is one row after TCRdb ran MiXCR on the reads. The repertoire holds some 300,000 distinct CDR3 sequences, with roughly a tenth as singletons. The source material was PBMCs. These TCRs come from a human donor in good health (CMV status not recorded). Some clones in this sample may be carry-over from other donors' samples.

There are a few counts of this clonotype. V gene TRBV20-1 combines with J gene TRBJ2-2; D uncertain. The germline gives CDR1 DFQATT, CDR2 SNEGSKA (reference sequence). The CDR3 runs 12 residues. The CDR3 here is CSTPEVSGELFF. The CDR3 DNA reads TGCAGCACCCCGGAAGTTTCCGGGGAGCTGTTTTTT.

This clonotype was counted ten times or more. The chain couples TRBV6-2 or TRBV6-3 to TRBJ2-7, with D possibly being TRBD2 (6 bases). The V gene's germline CDR1 is MNHEY and CDR2 SVGEGT. V shed 8 bases and J shed 6 bases, with 17 bases lying between them. The CDR3 totals 13 residues. Here the CDR3 reads CASGYGGRLEQYV. The CDR3 nucleotides are TGTGCCAGCGGGTATGGAGGGCGCCTCGAGCAGTACGTC.

V gene TRBV29-1 combines with J gene TRBJ1-5; tentative D call: TRBD1 (5 bases). Germline values: CDR1 SQVTM, CDR2 ANQGSEA. V lost 5 bases, J lost 0 bases, and 23 bases lay in between. This CDR3 has 18 amino acids. CDR3 sequence: CSVCPPTTRVNSNQPQHF. The CDR3 nucleotides read TGCAGCGTTTGCCCGCCCACCACCAGGGTCAATAGCAATCAGCCCCAGCATTTT. Combining the CDR3 with reference TRBV29-1 and TRBJ1-5 gives the whole variable domain SAVISQKPSRDICQRGTSLTIQCQVDSQVTMMFWYRQQPGQSLTLIATANQGSEATYESGFVIDKFPISRPNLTFSTLTVSNMSPEDSSIYLCSVCPPTTRVNSNQPQHFGDGTRLSIL.

At least ten counts were recorded for this clonotype. V gene TRBV20-1 combines with J gene TRBJ1-2; tentative D call: TRBD1 (6 bases). Germline assignment: CDR1 DFQATT and CDR2 SNEGSKA (reference sequence). Trimming removed 0 bases from V and 7 bases from J, with 15 bases in between. This CDR3 region has 14 residues. In DNA, the CDR3 is TGCAGTGCTAGAGATCGTCAGGGGTTAGGTGGCTACACCTTC. Residues: CSARDRQGLGGYTF.

There are many counts of this clonotype. The chain couples TRBV5-5 to TRBJ2-4; 12 bases fit TRBD1. V lost 8 bases and J lost 0; bases outside the gene matches: 9. The CDR3 consists of 17 residues. The germline V gene has CDR1 SGHKS and CDR2 YYEKEE (reference sequence). This CDR3 reads CARAGGQGAIAKNIQYF. The CDR3 nucleotides read TGTGCCAGAGCGGGGGGACAGGGGGCTATAGCCAAAAACATTCAGTACTTC.

This clonotype was recorded at least ten times. The chain uses TRBV6-6 and TRBJ1-4, with 10 bases identical to TRBD1. V shed 6 bases and J 5 bases; nucleotides not matched to a gene: 6. CDR3 size: 15 residues. Germline assignment: CDR1 MNHNY and CDR2 SVGAGI (reference sequence). Here the CDR3 reads CASRKDRGRNEKLFF. The CDR3 region has the DNA TGTGCCAGCAGAAAAGACAGGGGGCGGAATGAAAAACTGTTTTTT.

This clonotype has at least ten counts. J is TRBJ1-1 and V is TRBV28, with D perhaps matching TRBD1 (5 bases). Germline V gives CDR1 MDHEN, CDR2 SYDVKM. V lost 6 bases and J 1 base, leaving 15 bases between the germline ends. This CDR3 has 15 amino acids. The CDR3 DNA follows: TGTGCCAGCAGCGCAGGAGGGGCTTCGAACACTGAAGCTTTCTTT. Translated, it gives CASSAGGASNTEAFF.

There are many counts of this clonotype. The rearrangement links TRBV7-6 to TRBJ2-2, with D unresolved. Germline V CDR1 and CDR2: SGHVS, FNYEAQ. The CDR3 has 13 residues. V gave up 5 bases and J gave up 5 bases, with 9 bases separating them. CDR3 residues: CASSTDWTGELFF. Written as DNA, the CDR3 is TGTGCCAGCAGCACCGACTGGACCGGGGAGCTGTTTTTT.

This clonotype was detected ten times or more. The V gene is TRBV4-1, the J gene TRBJ2-3, with 9 bases lining up with TRBD1. Germline V gene data show CDR1 as MGHRA and CDR2 as YSYEKL. The J segment lost 5 bases and the V segment lost 5 bases, leaving 8 bases of the junction unmatched. This CDR3 region has 15 residues. This chain's CDR3 is CASSGPGQGVDTQYF. CDR3 sequence (DNA): TGCGCCAGCAGCGGACCGGGACAGGGAGTAGATACGCAGTATTTT.